This T cell receptor beta chain was found in a study of T cell responses to AZD1222 COVID-19 vaccine. Study background: Recipients boosted at about 4 weeks or about 12 weeks are pooled.

Notes on this clone: The antigen remains unidentified.

Study-wide results and limits: The donors showed a predominance of white British ancestry and of females, with possible underestimation of clonal diversity. Once two AZD1222 doses were given, Spike-specific TCR breadth and depth went up.

Trimming stripped 2 bases from V and 2 bases from J, with 11 bases between. In germline, CDR1 is SGHDT, CDR2 YYEEEE. The CDR3 is 15 amino acids. Profiling relied on immunoSEQ multiplex PCR, and the TCRdb table lists in-frame clones only, not all of them. The sample includes 150,000 to 200,000 clones, 70% to 90% of them seen just once. The sequence was collected from an adult in good health. This material consisted of peripheral blood, taken on day 0 of AZD1222 vaccination. The V call is TRBV5-6, the J call TRBJ1-5; unclear D gene. Written as DNA, the CDR3 is TGTGCCAGCAGCTTCGGGGAATTCGGCAATCAGCCCCAGCATTTT. Protein sequence: CASSFGEFGNQPQHF.